The clone carrying this TCR beta chain was seen ten or more times. Its target is unknown. J gave up 6 bases and V 7 bases, and 7 bases lay outside the gene matches. The CDR3 loop spans 14 amino acids. Germline V gives CDR1 KGHDR, CDR2 SFDVKD. This sample is drawn from a study of T cells in Graves' hyperthyroidism and ophthalmopathy. TCR beta CDR3 regions were amplified from RNA transcripts. A first-round RT-PCR of the TCR CDR3 used the HTBI primer set. Via MiXCR, TCRdb re-called the multiplex PCR reads, giving one row per CDR3 protein. The sample records 350,000 to 400,000 distinct CDR3 sequences, 15% to 20% being singletons. In making diagnoses, clinical symptoms, serum thyroxine and TRAb, thyroid ultrasound and orbital computed tomography were all used. This sample holds PBMCs from about 9.3 ml fresh peripheral blood. General observations from the study: Most thyroid clonotypes expanded above 0.001 were also detected in blood. Ophthalmopathy was model-predicted a median about six months pre-onset.

The material sequenced was blood. The V and J genes are TRBV24-1 and TRBJ2-7; 11 bases line up with TRBD1. The source is a man between 18 and 29 years old with Graves' ophthalmopathy. This CDR3 reads CATRGQGALGEQYF. The CDR3 nucleotides are TGTGCCACCAGAGGACAGGGGGCCCTCGGCGAGCAGTACTTC.